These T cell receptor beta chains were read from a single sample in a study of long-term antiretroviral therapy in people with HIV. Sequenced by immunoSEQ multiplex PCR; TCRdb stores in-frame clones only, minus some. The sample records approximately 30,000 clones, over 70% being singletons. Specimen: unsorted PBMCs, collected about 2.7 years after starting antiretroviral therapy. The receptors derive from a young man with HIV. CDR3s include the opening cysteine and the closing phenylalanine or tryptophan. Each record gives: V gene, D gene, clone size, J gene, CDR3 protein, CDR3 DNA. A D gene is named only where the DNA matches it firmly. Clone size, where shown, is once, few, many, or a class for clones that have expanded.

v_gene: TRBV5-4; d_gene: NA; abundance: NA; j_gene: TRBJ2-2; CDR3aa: CASSQQGSVDTGELFF; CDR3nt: TGTGCCAGCAGTCAACAGGGAAGCGTTGACACCGGGGAGCTGTTTTTT
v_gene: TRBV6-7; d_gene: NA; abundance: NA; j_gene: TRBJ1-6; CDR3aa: CASSYNVRGSMDSPLHF; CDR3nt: TGTGCCAGCAGTTACAATGTTCGCGGGTCTATGGATTCACCCCTCCACTTT
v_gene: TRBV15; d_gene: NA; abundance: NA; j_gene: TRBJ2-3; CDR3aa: CATSRDWRSGTDTQYF; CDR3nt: TGTGCCACCAGCAGAGATTGGCGTTCGGGCACAGATACGCAGTATTTT
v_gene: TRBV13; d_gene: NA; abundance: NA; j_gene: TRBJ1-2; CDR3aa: CASSPGIVGNYGYTF; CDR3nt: TGTGCCAGCAGCCCAGGGATTGTAGGGAACTATGGCTACACCTTC
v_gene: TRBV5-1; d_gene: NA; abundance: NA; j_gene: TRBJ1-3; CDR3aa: CASSLRPSSGNTIYF; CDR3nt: TGCGCCAGCAGCTTGCGGCCATCCTCTGGAAACACCATATATTTT
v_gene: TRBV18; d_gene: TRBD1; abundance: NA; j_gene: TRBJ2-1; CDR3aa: CASSPGTGLDEQFF; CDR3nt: TGTGCCAGCTCACCCGGGACAGGGCTTGATGAGCAGTTCTTC
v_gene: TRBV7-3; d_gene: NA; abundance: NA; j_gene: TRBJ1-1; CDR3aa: CASSLEMDTEAFF; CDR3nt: TGTGCCAGCAGCTTAGAAATGGACACTGAAGCTTTCTTT
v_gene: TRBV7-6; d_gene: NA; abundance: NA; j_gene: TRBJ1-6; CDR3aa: CASSLNRHNSPLHF; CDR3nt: TGTGCCAGCAGCTTAAACAGACATAATTCACCCCTCCACTTT
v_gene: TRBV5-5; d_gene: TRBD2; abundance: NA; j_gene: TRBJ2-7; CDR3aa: CASSLAGGGYEQYF; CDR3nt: TGTGCCAGCAGCTTGGCCGGGGGGGGCTACGAGCAGTACTTC
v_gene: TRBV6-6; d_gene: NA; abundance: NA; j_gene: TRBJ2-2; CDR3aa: CASKGETMNTGELFF; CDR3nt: TGTGCCAGCAAGGGGGAAACAATGAACACCGGGGAGCTGTTTTTT
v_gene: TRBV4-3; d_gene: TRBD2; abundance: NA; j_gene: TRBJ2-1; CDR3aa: CASSQVLGRLAGERIDNEQFF; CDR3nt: TGCGCCAGCAGCCAAGTATTAGGTCGGCTAGCGGGAGAGAGGATCGACAATGAGCAGTTCTTC
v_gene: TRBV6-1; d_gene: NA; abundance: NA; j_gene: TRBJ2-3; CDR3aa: CASSEPGHSTDTQYF; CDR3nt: TGTGCCAGCAGTGAACCGGGACACAGCACAGATACGCAGTATTTT
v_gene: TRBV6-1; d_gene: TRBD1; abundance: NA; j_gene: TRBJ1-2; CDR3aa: CASSAGTGTYGYTF; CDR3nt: TGCGCCAGCAGCGCTGGGACAGGCACCTATGGCTACACCTTC
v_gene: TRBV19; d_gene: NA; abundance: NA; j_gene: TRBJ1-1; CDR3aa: CASTPGARMTEAFF; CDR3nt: TGTGCCAGTACCCCGGGGGCGCGCATGACTGAAGCTTTCTTT
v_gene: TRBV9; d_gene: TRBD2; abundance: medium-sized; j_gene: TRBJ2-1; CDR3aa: CASSVLSGGSNEQFF; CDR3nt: TGTGCCAGCAGCGTACTCTCGGGAGGTTCCAATGAGCAGTTCTTC
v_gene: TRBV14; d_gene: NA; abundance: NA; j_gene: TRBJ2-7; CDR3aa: CASSQVSNYEQYF; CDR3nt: TGTGCCAGCAGCCAAGTTAGTAACTACGAGCAGTACTTC
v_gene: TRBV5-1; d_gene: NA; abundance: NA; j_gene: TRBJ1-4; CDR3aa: CASSLGAGSRTEKLFF; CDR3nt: TGCGCCAGCAGCTTGGGGGCTGGATCGAGGACTGAAAAACTGTTTTTT
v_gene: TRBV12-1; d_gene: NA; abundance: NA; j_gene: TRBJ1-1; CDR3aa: CASSFRWQGRITEAFF; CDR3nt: TGTGCCAGCAGCTTTCGGTGGCAGGGGAGAATCACTGAAGCTTTCTTT